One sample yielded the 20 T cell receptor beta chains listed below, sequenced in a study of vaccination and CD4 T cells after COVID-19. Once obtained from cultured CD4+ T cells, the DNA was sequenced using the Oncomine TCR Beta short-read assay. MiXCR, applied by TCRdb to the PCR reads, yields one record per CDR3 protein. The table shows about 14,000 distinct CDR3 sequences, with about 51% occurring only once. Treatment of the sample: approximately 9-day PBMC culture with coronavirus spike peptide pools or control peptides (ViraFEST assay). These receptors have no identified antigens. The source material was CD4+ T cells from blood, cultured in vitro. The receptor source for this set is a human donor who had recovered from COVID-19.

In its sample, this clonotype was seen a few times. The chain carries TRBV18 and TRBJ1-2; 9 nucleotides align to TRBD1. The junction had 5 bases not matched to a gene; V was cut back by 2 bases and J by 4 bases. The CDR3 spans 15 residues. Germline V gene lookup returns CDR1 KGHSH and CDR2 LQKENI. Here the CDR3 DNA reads TGTGCCAGCTCACCAGGACAGGGGTTGGTCTATGGCTACACCTTC. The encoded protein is CASSPGQGLVYGYTF. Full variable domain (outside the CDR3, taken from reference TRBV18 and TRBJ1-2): NAGVMQNPRHLVRRRGQEARLRCSPMKGHSHVYWYRQLPEEGLKFMVYLQKENIIDESGMPKERFSAEFPKEGPSILRIQQVVRGDSAAYFCASSPGQGLVYGYTFGSGTRLTVV.

The DNA of the CDR3 is TGCAGTGCTAGAGCCCCAGGGGATACGCAGTATTTT. Protein: CSARAPGDTQYF. The genes are TRBV20-1 and TRBJ2-3; possibly TRBD1 for D (5 bases). Looked up from germline, CDR1 is DFQATT and CDR2 is SNEGSKA (reference sequence). Between the trimmed V and J ends, which lost 1 base and 6 bases, there was a span of 8 bases. This CDR3 is built from 12 residues.

CDR3 loop: CASSYMLGRGNQPQHF. The CDR3 coding sequence is TGTGCCAGCAGTTATATGTTGGGCAGGGGGAATCAGCCCCAGCATTTT. The chain uses TRBV28 and TRBJ1-5; 7 nucleotides line up with TRBD1. This CDR3 region has 16 residues. V was clipped by 4 bases and J by 4 bases; unmatched bases: 10. Germline V gene data show CDR1 as MDHEN and CDR2 as SYDVKM.

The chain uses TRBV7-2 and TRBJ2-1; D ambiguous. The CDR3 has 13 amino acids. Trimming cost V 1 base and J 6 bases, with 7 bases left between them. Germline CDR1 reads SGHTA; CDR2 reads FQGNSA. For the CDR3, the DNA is TGTGCCAGCAGCTTAGGTCCTCCCAATGAGCAGTTCTTC. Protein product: CASSLGPPNEQFF.

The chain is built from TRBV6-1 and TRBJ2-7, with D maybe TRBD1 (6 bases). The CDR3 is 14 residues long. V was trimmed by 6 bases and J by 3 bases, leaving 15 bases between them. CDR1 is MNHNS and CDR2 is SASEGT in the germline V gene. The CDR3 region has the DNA TGTGCCAGCAGCAGAAATTCACAGGGCTACGAGCAGTACTTC. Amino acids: CASSRNSQGYEQYF.

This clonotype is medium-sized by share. The CDR3 is CASSVAVGQGNGYTF. CDR3 in DNA: TGTGCCAGCAGCGTAGCCGTAGGACAGGGGAATGGCTACACCTTC. The rearrangement links TRBV9 to TRBJ1-2; 9 bases fit TRBD1. CDR1 is SGDLS and CDR2 is YYNGEE in the germline V gene. The length of the CDR3 is 15 residues. The V gene end was trimmed by 0 bases and the J gene end by 6 bases; junction bases not matched to a gene: 6.

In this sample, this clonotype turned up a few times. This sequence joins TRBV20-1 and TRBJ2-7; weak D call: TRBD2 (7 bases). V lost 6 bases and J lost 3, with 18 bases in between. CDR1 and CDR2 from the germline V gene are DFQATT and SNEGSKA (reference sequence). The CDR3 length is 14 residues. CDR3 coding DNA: TGCAGTGCCAAGAGGTCGAGGGGGGGCTACGAGCAGTACTTC. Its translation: CSAKRSRGGYEQYF.

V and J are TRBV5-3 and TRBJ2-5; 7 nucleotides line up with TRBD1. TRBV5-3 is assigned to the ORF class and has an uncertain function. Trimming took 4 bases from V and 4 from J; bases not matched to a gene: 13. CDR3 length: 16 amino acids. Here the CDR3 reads CARSVLAPEGAETQYF. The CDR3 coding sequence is TGTGCCAGAAGCGTGCTTGCACCTGAGGGGGCAGAGACCCAGTACTTC.

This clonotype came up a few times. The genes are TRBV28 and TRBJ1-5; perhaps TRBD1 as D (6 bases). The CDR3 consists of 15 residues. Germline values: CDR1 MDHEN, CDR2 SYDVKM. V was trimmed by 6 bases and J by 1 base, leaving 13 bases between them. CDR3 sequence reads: CASRPPGGSNQPQHF. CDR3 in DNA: TGTGCCAGCAGACCTCCGGGGGGCAGCAATCAGCCCCAGCATTTT.

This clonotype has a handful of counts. CDR3 in DNA: TGTGCCAGCAGTTACTCTCGGGGCAGCCGTAATTCACCCCTCCACTTT. Protein: CASSYSRGSRNSPLHF. The V gene is TRBV6-2 or TRBV6-3, the J gene TRBJ1-6; possible D gene TRBD1, 5 bases. There are 16 residues in the CDR3. Trimming took 0 bases from V and 6 from J, leaving 12 bases between them. The germline gives CDR1 MNHEY, CDR2 SVGEGT.

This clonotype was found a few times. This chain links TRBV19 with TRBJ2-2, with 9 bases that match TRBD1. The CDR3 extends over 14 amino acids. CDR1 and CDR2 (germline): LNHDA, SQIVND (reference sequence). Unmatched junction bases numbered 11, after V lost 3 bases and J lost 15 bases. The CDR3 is CASSILLFGQGLFF. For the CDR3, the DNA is TGTGCCAGTAGTATCTTGTTATTTGGACAGGGGTTGTTTTTT.

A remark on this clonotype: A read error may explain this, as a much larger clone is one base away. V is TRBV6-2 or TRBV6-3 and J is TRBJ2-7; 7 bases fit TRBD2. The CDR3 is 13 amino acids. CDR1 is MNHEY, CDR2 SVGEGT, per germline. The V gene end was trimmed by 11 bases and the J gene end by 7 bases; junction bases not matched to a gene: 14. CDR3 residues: CAGRDYQSSEQYF. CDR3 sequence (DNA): TGTGCCGGCCGGGACTACCAATCCTCTGAGCAGTACTTC.

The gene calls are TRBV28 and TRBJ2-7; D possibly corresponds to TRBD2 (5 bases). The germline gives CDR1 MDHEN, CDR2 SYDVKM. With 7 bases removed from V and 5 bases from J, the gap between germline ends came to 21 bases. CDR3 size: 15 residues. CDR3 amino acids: CASKPGTRVINEQYF. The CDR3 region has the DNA TGTGCCAGCAAACCAGGTACTAGGGTTATCAACGAGCAGTACTTC. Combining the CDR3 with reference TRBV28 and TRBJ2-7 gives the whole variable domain DVKVTQSSRYLVKRTGEKVFLECVQDMDHENMFWYRQDPGLGLRLIYFSYDVKMKEKGDIPEGYSVSREKKERFSLILESASTNQTSMYLCASKPGTRVINEQYFGPGTRLTVT.

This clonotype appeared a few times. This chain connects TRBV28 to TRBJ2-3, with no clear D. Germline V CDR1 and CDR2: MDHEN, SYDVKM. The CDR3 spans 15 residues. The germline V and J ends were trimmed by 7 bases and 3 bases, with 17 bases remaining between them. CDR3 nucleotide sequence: TGTGCCAGCAAGCCGCGCCTAAAAAAGACAGATACGCAGTATTTT. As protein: CASKPRLKKTDTQYF. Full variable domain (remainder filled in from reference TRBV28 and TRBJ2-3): DVKVTQSSRYLVKRTGEKVFLECVQDMDHENMFWYRQDPGLGLRLIYFSYDVKMKEKGDIPEGYSVSREKKERFSLILESASTNQTSMYLCASKPRLKKTDTQYFGPGTRLTVL.

CDR3 coding DNA: TGTGCCAGCAGCGTAAGCGGGACTATCTACGAGCAGTACTTC. Translating it yields CASSVSGTIYEQYF. The chain combines TRBV5-4 with TRBJ2-7; TRBD2 agrees at 7 bases. CDR3 size: 14 residues. The junction had 7 bases not matched to a gene; V was cut back by 4 bases and J by 3 bases. Germline V CDR1 and CDR2: SGHNT, YYREEE (reference sequence).

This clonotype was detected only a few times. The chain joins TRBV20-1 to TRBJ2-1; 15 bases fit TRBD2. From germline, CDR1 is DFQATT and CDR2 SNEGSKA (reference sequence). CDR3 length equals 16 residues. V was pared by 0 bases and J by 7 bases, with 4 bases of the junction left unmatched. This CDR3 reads CSARDGGTSGRNEQFF. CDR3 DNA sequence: TGCAGTGCTAGAGATGGAGGGACTAGCGGGAGGAATGAGCAGTTCTTC.

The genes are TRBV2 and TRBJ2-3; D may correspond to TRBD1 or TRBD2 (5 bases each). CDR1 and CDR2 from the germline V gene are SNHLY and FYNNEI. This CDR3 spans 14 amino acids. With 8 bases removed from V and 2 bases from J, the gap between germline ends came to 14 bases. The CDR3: CASAGTAHTDTQYF. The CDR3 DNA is TGTGCCAGCGCCGGGACGGCCCACACAGATACGCAGTATTTT. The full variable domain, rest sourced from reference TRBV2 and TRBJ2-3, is EPEVTQTPSHQVTQMGQEVILRCVPISNHLYFYWYRQILGQKVEFLVSFYNNEISEKSEIFDDQFSVERPDGSNFTLKIRSTKLEDSAMYFCASAGTAHTDTQYFGPGTRLTVL.

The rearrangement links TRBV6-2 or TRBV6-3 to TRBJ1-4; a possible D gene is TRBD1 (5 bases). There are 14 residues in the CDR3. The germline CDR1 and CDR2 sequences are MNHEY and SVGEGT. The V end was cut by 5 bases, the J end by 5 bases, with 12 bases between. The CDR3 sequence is CASSTRDGNEKLFF. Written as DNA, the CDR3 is TGTGCCAGCAGTACCAGGGATGGGAATGAAAAACTGTTTTTT.

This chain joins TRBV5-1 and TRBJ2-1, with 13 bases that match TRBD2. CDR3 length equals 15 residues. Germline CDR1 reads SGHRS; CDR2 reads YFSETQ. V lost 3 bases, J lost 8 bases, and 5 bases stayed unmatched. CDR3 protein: CASSWTSGSIDEQFF. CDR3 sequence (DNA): TGCGCCAGCAGCTGGACTAGCGGGAGTATCGATGAGCAGTTCTTC.

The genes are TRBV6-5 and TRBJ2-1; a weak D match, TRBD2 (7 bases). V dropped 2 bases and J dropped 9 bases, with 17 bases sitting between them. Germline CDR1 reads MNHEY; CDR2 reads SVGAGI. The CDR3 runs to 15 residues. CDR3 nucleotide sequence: TGTGCCAGCAGTTACAAGCCTAGGGGGGGTGGTGAGCAGTTCTTC. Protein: CASSYKPRGGGEQFF.